A selection of T cell receptor beta chains follows, all from one sample in a study of OX40 agonist ivuxolimab in advanced cancers. Assay: immunoSEQ multiplex PCR; the TCRdb copy retains only in-frame clones and omits some. The sample lists roughly 70,000 clones, roughly four fifths occurring once. The input for sequencing was CD4+ or CD8+ T cells sorted from blood, taken in a trial of the OX40 agonist ivuxolimab. Receptor source: an adult with an advanced solid tumor such as melanoma, head and neck, liver or kidney cancer. Both conserved end residues are part of each CDR3. The D gene is left open where the match is weak. Expanded clones are given a class, and other clones once, few, many or no size at all.

TRBD1,TRBJ1-1,TRBV6-5,.,TGTGCCATCTCTGCTCACAGGGGGGTCACTGAAGCTTTCTTT,CAISAHRGVTEAFF
.,TRBJ1-5,TRBV6-5,.,TGTGCCAGCGGGCGGCGGGGGGGTTCCAATCAGCCCCAGCATTTT,CASGRRGGSNQPQHF
.,TRBJ1-2,TRBV15,.,TGTGCCACCAGTAAATTGCAGGGCCATGGCTACACCTTC,CATSKLQGHGYTF
.,TRBJ1-6,TRBV7-2,.,TGTGCCAGCAGCCCAGAAGGCTTGGGACGGATAAATTCACCCCTCCACTTT,CASSPEGLGRINSPLHF
.,TRBJ2-1,TRBV5-5,once,TGTGCCAGCAGCTTGTCACTGCAGGAGAGAAATGAGCAGTTCTTC,CASSLSLQERNEQFF
.,TRBJ2-1,TRBV18,.,TGTGCCAGCTCACCACTACGGTCTATCGATGAGCAGTTCTTC,CASSPLRSIDEQFF
TRBD2,TRBJ2-1,TRBV15,.,TGTGCCACCAGCACCAGGACTAGCGGAACCTACAATGAGCAGTTCTTC,CATSTRTSGTYNEQFF
.,TRBJ1-1,TRBV6-5,few,TGTGCCAGCAGTTACTCGAAGCGGACAACTGAAGCTTTCTTT,CASSYSKRTTEAFF
.,TRBJ1-1,TRBV5-6,.,TGTGCCAGCAGCCATTGGCGGCCTCACGGCGCTGAAGCTTTCTTT,CASSHWRPHGAEAFF
.,TRBJ1-5,TRBV2,.,TGTGCCAGCAAGAGGACCGATTATAGCAATCAGCCCCAGCATTTT,CASKRTDYSNQPQHF
.,TRBJ2-5,TRBV7-2,.,TGTGCCAGCAGCTTACGTACAGGCCACCTTCTAGAGACCCAGTACTTC,CASSLRTGHLLETQYF
TRBD2,TRBJ2-3,TRBV4-1,.,TGCGCCAGCAGCCAAGCAGCTAGCGGTACAGATACGCAGTATTTT,CASSQAASGTDTQYF
TRBD1,TRBJ2-7,TRBV5-1,.,TGCGCCAGCAGCTTGTCAGGGGGCGACTACGAGCAGTACTTC,CASSLSGGDYEQYF
.,TRBJ2-7,TRBV7-9,once,TGTGCCAGCAGCCCGGGACTGGTCTACGAGCAGTACTTC,CASSPGLVYEQYF
.,TRBJ2-7,TRBV6-5,.,TGTGCCAGCAGCTCCGGGACACCCGTCGGGCAGTACTTC,CASSSGTPVGQYF
.,TRBJ2-7,TRBV5-5,once,TGTGCCAGCAGCCAAGTTGACAGCTACGAGCAGTACTTC,CASSQVDSYEQYF
TRBD1,TRBJ1-2,TRBV13,.,TGTGCCAGCAGCATGGGACAGACAACTAACTATGGCTACACCTTC,CASSMGQTTNYGYTF